This T cell receptor beta chain was observed in a study of blood T cells in healthy people across ages. Regarding the study as a whole: Possibly confounding the expanded clonotype changes was the fact that donor CMV status was unknown.

In germline, CDR1 is DFQATT, CDR2 SNEGSKA (reference sequence). There are 14 residues in the CDR3. The V gene lost 4 bases and the J gene lost 1 base, with 14 bases spanning the gap. Note on this clonotype: Its antigen is not identified.

With a J-beta primer mix and a sample-barcoded 5' primer, a second PCR ran about 7 to 11 cycles. TCRdb called the 5' RACE reads again in MiXCR, with one record for every CDR3 protein. This sample has about 1.1 million distinct CDR3 sequences, with 35% to 40% found just once. The chain uses TRBV20-1 and TRBJ2-7, with a tentative D call TRBD1 (5 bases). What was sequenced was blood. The TCR was taken from a man younger than 30 in good health. CDR3 nucleotides: TGCAGTGCTATGGTGGCAGGGAAGTCCTACGAGCAGTACTTC. This gives the protein CSAMVAGKSYEQYF.